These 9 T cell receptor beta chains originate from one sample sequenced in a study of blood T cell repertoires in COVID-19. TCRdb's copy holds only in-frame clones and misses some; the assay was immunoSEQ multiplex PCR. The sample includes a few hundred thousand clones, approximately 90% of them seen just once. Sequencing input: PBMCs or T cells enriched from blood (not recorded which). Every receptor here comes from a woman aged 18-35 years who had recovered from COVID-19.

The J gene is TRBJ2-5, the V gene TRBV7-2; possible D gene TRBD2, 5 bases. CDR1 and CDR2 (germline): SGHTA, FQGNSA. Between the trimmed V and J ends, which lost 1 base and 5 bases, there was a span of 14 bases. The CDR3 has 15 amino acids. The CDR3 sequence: CASSLVGLSGETQYF. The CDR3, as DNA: TGTGCCAGCAGCTTAGTAGGACTCAGTGGGGAGACCCAGTACTTC.

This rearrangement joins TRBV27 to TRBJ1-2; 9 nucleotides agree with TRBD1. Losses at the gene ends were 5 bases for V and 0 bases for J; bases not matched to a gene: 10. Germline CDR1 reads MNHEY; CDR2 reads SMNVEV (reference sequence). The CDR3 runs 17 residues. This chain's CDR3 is CASSPWTGANTNYGYTF. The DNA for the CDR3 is TGTGCCAGCAGTCCCTGGACAGGGGCTAACACTAACTATGGCTACACCTTC.

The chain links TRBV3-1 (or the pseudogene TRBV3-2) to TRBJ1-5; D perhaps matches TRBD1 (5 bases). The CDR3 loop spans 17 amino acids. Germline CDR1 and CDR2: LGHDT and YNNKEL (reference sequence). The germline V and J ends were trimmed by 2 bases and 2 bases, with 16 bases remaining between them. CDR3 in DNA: TGTGCCAGCAGCCAAAACACACGGTCGGGGGGCAATCAGCCCCAGCATTTT. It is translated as CASSQNTRSGGNQPQHF.

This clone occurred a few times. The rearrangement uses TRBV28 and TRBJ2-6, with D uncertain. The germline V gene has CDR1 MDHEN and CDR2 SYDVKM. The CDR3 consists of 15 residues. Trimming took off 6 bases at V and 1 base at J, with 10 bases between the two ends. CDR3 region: CASSYGPSGANVLTF. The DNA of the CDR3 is TGTGCCAGCAGCTACGGTCCATCTGGGGCCAACGTCCTGACTTTC.

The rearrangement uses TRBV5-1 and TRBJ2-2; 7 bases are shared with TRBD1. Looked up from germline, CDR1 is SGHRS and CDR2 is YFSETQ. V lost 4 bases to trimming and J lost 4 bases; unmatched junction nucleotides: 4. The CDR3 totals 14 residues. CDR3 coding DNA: TGCGCCAGCAGCAACACAGGGGTCACCGGGGAGCTGTTTTTT. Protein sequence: CASSNTGVTGELFF.

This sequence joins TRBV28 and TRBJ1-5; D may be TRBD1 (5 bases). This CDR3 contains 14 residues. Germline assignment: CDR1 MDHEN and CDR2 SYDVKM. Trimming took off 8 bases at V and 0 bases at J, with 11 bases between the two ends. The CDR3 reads CASCGGYSNQPQHF. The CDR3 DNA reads TGTGCCAGCTGCGGGGGTTATAGCAATCAGCCCCAGCATTTT.

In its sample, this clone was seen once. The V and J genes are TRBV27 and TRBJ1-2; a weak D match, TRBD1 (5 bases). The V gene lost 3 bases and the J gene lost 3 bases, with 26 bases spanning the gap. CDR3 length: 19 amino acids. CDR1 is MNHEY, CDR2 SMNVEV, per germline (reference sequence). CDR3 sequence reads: CASSFILRRGVLTYYGYTF. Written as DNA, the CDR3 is TGTGCCAGCAGTTTTATCCTCCGCCGGGGGGTCTTAACGTACTATGGCTACACCTTC.

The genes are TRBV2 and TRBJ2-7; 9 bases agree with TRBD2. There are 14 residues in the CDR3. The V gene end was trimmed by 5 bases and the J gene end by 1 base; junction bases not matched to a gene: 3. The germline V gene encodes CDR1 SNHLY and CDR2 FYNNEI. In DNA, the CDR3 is TGTGCCAGCAGTTCCCTAGCGGGGTCCTACGAGCAGTACTTC. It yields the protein CASSSLAGSYEQYF.

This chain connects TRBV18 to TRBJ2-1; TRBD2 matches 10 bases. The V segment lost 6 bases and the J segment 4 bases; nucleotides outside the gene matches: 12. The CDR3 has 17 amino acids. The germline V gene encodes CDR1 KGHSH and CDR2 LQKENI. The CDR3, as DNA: TGTGCCAGCTCGGCATGGGCTAGCGGGGGAAAATACAATGAGCAGTTCTTC. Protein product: CASSAWASGGKYNEQFF.